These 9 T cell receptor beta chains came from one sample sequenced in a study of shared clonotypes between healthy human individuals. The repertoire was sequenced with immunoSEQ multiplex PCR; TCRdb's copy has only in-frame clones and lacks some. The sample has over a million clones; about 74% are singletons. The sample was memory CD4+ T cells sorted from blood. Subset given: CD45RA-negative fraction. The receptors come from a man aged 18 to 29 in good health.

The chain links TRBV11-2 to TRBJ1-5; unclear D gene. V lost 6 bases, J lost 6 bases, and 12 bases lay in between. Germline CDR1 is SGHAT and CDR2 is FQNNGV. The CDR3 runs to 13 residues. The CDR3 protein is CASRRAGSQPQHF. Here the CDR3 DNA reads TGTGCCAGCAGACGAGCGGGCAGTCAGCCCCAGCATTTT.

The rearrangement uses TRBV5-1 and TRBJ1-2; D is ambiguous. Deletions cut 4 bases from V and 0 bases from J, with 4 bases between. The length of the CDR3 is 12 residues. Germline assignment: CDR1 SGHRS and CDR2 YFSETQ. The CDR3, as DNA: TGCGCCAGCAGCGCAGCTAACTATGGCTACACCTTC. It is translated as CASSAANYGYTF.

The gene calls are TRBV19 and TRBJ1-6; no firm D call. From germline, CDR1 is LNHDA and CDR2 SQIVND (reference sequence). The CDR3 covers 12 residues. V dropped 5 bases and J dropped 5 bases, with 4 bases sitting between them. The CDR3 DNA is TGTGCCAGTAGTGAGAATAATTCACCCCTCCACTTT. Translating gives CASSENNSPLHF.

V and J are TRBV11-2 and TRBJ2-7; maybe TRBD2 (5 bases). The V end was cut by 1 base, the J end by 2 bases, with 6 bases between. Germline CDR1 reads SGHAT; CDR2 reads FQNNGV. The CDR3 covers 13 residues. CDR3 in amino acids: CASSLVAPYEQYF. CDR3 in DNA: TGTGCCAGCAGCTTAGTAGCGCCCTACGAGCAGTACTTC.

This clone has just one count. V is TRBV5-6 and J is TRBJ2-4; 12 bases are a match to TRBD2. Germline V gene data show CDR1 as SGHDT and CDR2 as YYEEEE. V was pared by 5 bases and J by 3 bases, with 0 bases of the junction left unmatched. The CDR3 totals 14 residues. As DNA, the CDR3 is TGTGCCAGCAGACTAGCGGGAGGCAAAAACATTCAGTACTTC. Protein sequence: CASRLAGGKNIQYF. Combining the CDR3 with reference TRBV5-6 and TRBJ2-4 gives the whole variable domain DAGVTQSPTHLIKTRGQQVTLRCSPKSGHDTVSWYQQALGQGPQFIFQYYEEEERQRGNFPDRFSGHQFPNYSSELNVNALLLGDSALYLCASRLAGGKNIQYFGAGTRLSVL.

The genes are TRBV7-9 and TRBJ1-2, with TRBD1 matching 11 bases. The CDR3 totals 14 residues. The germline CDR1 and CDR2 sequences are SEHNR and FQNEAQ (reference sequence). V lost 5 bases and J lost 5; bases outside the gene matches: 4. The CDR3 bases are TGTGCCAGCAGCATCGGACAGGGGGCGTATGGCTACACCTTC. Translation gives CASSIGQGAYGYTF. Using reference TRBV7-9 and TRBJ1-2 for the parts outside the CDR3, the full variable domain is DTGVSQNPRHKITKRGQNVTFRCDPISEHNRLYWYRQTLGQGPEFLTYFQNEAQLEKSRLLSDRFSAERPKGSFSTLEIQRTEQGDSAMYLCASSIGQGAYGYTFGSGTRLTVV.

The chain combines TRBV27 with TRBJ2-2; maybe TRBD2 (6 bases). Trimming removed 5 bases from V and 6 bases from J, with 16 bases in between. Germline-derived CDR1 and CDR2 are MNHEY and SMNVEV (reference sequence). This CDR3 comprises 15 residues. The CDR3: CASSEIAVGAGELFF. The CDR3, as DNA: TGTGCCAGCAGTGAGATAGCGGTCGGGGCCGGGGAGCTGTTTTTT.

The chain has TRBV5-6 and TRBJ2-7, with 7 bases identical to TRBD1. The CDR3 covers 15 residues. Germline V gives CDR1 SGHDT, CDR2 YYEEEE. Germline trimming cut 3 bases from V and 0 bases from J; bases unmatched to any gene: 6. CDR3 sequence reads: CASSSTGDPSYEQYF. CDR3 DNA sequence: TGTGCCAGCAGCTCTACAGGGGACCCCTCCTACGAGCAGTACTTC.

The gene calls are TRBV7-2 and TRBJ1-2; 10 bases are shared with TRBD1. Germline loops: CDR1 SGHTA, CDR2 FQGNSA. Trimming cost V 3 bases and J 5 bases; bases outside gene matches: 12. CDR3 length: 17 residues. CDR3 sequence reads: CASSLGPPGQGSYGYTF. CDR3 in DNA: TGTGCCAGCAGCTTGGGGCCACCGGGACAGGGGTCGTATGGCTACACCTTC.